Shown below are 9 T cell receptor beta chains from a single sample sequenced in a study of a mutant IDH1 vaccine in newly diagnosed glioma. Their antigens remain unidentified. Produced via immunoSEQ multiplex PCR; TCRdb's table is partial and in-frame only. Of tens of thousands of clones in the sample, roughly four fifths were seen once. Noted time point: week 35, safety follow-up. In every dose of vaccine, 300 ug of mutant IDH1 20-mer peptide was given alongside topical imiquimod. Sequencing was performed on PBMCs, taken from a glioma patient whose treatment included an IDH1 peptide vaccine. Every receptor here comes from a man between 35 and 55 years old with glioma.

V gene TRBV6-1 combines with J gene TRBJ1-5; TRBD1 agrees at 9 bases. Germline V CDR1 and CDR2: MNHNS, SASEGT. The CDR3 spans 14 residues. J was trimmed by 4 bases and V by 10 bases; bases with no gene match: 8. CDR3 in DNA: TGTGCCATCGCCGGGACAGGGAAAAATCAGCCCCAGCATTTT. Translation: CAIAGTGKNQPQHF.

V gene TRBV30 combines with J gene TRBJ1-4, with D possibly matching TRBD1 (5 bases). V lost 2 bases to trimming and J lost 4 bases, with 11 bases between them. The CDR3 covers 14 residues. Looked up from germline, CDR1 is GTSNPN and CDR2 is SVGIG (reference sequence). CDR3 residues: CAWSKGPVNEKLFF. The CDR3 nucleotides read TGTGCCTGGAGTAAGGGACCCGTTAATGAAAAACTGTTTTTT.

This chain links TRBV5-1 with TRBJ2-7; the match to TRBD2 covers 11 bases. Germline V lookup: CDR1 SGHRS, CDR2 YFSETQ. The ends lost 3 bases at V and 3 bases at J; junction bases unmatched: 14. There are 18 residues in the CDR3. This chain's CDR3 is CASSSISSSGRLDYEQYF. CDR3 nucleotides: TGCGCCAGCAGCTCCATTTCGTCTAGCGGGAGGTTAGACTACGAGCAGTACTTC.

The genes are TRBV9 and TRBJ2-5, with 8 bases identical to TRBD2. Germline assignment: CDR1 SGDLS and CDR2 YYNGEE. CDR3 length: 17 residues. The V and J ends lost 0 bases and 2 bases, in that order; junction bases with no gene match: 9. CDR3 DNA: TGTGCCAGCAGCGTAGACCCACCGGGGGGGCAGCAAGAGACCCAGTACTTC. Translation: CASSVDPPGGQQETQYF.

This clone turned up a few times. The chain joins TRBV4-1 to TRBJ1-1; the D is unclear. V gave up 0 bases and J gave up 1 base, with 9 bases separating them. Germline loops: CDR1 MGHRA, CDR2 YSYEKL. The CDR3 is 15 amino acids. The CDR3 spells CASSQDGHPNTEAFF. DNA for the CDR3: TGCGCCAGCAGCCAAGACGGGCACCCGAACACTGAAGCTTTCTTT.

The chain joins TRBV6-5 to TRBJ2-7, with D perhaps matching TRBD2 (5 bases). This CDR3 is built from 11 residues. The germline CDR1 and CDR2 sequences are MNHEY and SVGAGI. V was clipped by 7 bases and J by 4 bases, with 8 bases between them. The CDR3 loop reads CASKDLYEQYF. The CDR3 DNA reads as TGTGCCAGCAAGGACTTATACGAGCAGTACTTC.

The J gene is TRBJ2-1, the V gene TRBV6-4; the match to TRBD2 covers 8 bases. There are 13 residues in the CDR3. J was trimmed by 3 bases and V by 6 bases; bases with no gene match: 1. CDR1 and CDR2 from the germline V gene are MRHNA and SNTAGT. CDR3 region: CASSRGGYNEQFF. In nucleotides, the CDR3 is TGTGCCAGCAGCCGGGGGGGCTACAATGAGCAGTTCTTC.

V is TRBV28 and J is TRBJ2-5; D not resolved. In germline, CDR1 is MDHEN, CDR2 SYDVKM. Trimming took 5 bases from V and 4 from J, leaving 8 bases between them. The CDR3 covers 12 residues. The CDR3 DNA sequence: TGTGCCAGCAGTCAGACCCCAGAGACCCAGTACTTC. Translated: CASSQTPETQYF.

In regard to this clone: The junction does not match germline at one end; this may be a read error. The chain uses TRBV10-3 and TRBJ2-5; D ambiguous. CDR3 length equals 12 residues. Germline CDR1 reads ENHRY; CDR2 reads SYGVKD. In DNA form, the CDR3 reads TGTGCCATCAGTGAGTCGAGAGAGTCCCAGTACTTC. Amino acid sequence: CAISESRESQYF.